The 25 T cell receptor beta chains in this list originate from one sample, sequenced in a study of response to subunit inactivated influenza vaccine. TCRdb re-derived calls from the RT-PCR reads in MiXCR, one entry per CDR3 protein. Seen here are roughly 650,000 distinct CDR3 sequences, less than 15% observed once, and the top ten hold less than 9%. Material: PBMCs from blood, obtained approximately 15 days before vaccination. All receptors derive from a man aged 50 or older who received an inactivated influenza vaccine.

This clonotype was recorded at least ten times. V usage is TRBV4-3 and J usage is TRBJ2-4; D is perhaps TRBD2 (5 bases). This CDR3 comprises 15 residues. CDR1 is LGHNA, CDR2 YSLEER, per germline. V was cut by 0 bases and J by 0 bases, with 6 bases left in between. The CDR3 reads CASSQDGLAKNIQYF. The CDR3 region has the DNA TGCGCCAGCAGCCAAGATGGACTAGCCAAAAACATTCAGTACTTC.

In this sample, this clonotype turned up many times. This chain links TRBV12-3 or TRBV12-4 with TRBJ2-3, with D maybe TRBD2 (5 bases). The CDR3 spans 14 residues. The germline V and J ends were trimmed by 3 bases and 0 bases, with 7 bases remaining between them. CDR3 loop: CASSFEGSTDTQYF. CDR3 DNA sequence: TGTGCCAGCAGTTTCGAGGGAAGCACAGATACGCAGTATTTT.

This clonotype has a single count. CDR3 loop: CATSEGAERGTDTQYF. CDR3 bases: TGTGCCACCAGTGAGGGGGCGGAGAGGGGCACAGATACGCAGTATTTT. The chain carries TRBV24-1 and TRBJ2-3; tentatively, D is TRBD1 (6 bases). Trimming removed 4 bases at V and 1 base at J, with 14 bases between. Germline V gives CDR1 KGHDR, CDR2 SFDVKD. CDR3 length: 16 residues.

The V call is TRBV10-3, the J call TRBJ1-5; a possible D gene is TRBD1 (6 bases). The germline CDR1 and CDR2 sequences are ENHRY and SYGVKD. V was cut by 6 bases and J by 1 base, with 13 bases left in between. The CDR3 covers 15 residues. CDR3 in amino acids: CAISASTGSNQPQHF. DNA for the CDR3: TGTGCCATCAGCGCCTCGACAGGAAGCAATCAGCCCCAGCATTTT.

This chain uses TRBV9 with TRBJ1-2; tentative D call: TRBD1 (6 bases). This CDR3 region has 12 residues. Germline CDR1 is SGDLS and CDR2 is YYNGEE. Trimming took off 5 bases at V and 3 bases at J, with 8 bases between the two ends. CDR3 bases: TGTGCCAGCAGGGGGGCTGACTATGGCTACACCTTC. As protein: CASRGADYGYTF.

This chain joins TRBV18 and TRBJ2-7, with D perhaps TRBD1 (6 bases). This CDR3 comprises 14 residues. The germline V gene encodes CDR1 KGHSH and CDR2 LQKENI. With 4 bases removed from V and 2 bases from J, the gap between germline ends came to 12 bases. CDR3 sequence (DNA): TGTGCCAGCTCACTCGGACAGCAAGCCTACGAGCAGTACTTC. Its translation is CASSLGQQAYEQYF.

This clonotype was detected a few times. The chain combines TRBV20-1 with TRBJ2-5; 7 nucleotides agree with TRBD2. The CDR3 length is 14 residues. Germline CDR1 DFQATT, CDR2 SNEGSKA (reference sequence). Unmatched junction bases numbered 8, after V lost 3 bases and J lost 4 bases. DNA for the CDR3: TGCAGTGCTAGTGGGGGGGTCTACTTAGAGACCCAGTACTTC. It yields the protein CSASGGVYLETQYF.

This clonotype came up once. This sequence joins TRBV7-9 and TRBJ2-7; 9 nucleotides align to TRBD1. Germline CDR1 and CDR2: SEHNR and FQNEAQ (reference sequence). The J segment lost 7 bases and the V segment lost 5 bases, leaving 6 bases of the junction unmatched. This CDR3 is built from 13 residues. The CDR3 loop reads CASSGTGTGEQYF. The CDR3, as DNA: TGTGCCAGCAGCGGAACCGGGACAGGGGAGCAGTACTTC.

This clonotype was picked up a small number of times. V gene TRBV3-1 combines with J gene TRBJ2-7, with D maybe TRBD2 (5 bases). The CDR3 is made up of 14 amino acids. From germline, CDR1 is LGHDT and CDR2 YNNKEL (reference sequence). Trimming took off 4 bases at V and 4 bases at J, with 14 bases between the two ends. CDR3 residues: CASSRTGSAYEQYF. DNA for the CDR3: TGTGCCAGCAGCCGGACTGGGAGTGCGTACGAGCAGTACTTC.

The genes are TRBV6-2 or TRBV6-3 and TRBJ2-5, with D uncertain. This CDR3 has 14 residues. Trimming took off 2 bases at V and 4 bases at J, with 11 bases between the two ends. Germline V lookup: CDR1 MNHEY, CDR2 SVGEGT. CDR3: CASSYVGPPETQYF. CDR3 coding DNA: TGTGCCAGCAGTTACGTAGGCCCCCCAGAGACCCAGTACTTC.

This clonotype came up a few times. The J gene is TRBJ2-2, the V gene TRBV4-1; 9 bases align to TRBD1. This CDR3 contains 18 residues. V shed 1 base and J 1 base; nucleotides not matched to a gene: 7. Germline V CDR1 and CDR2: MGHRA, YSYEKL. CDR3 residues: CASSQVGTGRRNTGELFF. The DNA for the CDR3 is TGCGCCAGCAGCCAAGTGGGGACAGGGAGGCGGAACACCGGGGAGCTGTTTTTT.

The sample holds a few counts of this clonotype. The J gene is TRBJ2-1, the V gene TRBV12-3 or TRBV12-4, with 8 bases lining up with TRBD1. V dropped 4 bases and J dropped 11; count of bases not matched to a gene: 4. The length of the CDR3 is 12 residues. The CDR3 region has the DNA TGTGCCAGCAGTTGGGACAGGCAGCAGCAGTTCTTC. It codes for CASSWDRQQQFF.

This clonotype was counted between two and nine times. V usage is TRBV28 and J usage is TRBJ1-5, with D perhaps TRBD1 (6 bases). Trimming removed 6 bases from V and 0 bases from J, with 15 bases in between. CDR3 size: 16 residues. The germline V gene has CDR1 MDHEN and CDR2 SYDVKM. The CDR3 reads CASSLGGTISNQPQHF. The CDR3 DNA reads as TGTGCCAGCAGCTTAGGGGGGACGATTAGCAATCAGCCCCAGCATTTT.

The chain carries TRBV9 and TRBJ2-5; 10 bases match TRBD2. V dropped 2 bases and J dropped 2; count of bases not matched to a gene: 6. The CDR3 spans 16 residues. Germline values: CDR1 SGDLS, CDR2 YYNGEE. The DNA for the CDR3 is TGTGCCAGCAGCGTGAGCGGGAGGGCCGAGCAAGAGACCCAGTACTTC. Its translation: CASSVSGRAEQETQYF.

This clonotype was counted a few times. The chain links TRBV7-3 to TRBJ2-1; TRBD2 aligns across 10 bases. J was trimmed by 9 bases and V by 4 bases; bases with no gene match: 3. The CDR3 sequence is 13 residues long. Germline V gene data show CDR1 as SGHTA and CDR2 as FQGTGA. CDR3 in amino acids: CASSSGLAFEQFF. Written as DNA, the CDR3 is TGTGCCAGCAGCTCGGGACTAGCGTTTGAGCAGTTCTTC.

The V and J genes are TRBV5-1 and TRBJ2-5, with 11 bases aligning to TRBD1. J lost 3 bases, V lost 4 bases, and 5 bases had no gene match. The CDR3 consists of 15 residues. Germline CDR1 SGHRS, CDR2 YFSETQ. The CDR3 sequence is CASSRRGQGEETQYF. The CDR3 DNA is TGCGCCAGCAGCCGCCGGGGACAGGGGGAAGAGACCCAGTACTTC.

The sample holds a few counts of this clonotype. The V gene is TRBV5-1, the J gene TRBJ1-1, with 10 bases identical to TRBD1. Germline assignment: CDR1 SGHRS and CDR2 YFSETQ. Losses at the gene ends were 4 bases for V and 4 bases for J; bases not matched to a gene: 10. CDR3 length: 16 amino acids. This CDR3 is CASSPRQGAKGTEAFF. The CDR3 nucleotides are TGCGCCAGCAGCCCCAGACAGGGGGCTAAGGGCACTGAAGCTTTCTTT.

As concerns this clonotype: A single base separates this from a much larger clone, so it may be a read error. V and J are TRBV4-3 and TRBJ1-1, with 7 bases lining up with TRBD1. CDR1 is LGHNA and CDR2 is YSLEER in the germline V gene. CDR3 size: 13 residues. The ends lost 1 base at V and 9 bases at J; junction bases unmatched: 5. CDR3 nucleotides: TGCGCCAGCAGCCAAGTCAGGGACAGCCAAGCTTTCTTT. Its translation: CASSQVRDSQAFF.

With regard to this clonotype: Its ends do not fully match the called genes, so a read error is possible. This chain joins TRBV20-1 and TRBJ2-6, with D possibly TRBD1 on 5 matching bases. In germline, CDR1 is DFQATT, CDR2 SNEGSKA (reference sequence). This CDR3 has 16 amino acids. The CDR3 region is CSARHVGYYGADVLTF. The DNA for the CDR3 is TGCAGTGCTAGACATGTAGGGTACTATGGGGCCGACGTCCTGACTTTC.

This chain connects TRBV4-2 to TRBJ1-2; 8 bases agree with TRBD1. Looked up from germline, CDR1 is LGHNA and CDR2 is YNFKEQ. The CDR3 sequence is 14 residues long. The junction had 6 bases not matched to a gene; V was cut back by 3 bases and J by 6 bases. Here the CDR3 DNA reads TGTGCCAGCAGCCAGAGCCGGACAGGGCATGGCTACACCTTC. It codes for CASSQSRTGHGYTF.

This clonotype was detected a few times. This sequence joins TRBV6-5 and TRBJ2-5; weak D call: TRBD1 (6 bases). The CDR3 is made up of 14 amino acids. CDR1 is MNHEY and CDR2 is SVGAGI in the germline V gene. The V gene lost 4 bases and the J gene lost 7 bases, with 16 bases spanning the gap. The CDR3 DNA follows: TGTGCCAGCAGTTTGACAGGTCTGAGGAGGACCCAGTACTTC. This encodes CASSLTGLRRTQYF.

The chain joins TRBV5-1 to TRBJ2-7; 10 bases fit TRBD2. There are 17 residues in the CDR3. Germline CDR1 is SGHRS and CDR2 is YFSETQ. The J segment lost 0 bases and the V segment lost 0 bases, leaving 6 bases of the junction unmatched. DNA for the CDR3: TGCGCCAGCAGCTTGGATTTTAGCGGGAGGCCCTCCTACGAGCAGTACTTC. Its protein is CASSLDFSGRPSYEQYF.

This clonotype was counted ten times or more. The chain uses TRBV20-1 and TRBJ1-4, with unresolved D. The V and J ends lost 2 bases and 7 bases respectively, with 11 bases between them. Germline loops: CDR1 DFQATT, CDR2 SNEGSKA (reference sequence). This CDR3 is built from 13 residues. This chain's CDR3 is CSARSAYPEKLFF. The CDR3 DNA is TGCAGTGCTAGATCAGCCTATCCTGAAAAACTGTTTTTT.

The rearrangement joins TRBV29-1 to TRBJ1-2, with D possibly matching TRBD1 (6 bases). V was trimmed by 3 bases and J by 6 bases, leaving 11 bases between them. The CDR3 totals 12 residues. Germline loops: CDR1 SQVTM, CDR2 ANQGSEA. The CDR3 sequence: CSVEGAFNGYTF. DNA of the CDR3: TGCAGCGTTGAGGGGGCTTTCAATGGCTACACCTTC.

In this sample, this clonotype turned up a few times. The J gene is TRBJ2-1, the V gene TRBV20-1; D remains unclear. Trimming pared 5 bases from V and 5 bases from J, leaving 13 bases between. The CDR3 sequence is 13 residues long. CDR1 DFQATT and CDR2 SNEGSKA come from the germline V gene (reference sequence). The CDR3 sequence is CSAGRFGDNEQFF. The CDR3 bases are TGCAGTGCTGGACGGTTTGGAGACAATGAGCAGTTCTTC.